These 20 T cell receptor beta chains came from one sample sequenced in a study of siplizumab effects on memory and regulatory T cells. The assay was immunoSEQ multiplex PCR, and TCRdb's table has in-frame clones only and misses some. Counted here are roughly 60,000 clones, approximately 95% occurring once; the ten biggest clones make up less than 40%. Sequenced: CD8+ T cells sorted from blood. These receptors were obtained from a human donor in good health.

The chain links TRBV6-1 to TRBJ1-5; TRBD1 might be the D (6 bases). The CDR3 totals 14 residues. Trimming left V 1 base short and J 3 bases short, with 7 bases between. The germline gives CDR1 MNHNS, CDR2 SASEGT. CDR3 sequence reads: CASSEGDINQPQHF. For the CDR3, the DNA is TGTGCCAGCAGTGAAGGGGACATCAATCAGCCCCAGCATTTT.

The chain recombines TRBV7-8 with TRBJ2-5; D is perhaps TRBD1 or TRBD2 (5 bases each). Germline-derived CDR1 and CDR2 are SGHVS and FQNEAQ. V was clipped by 5 bases and J by 5 bases, with 27 bases between them. The CDR3 is 18 residues long. The CDR3 loop reads CASSHIQDGAPTGETQYF. In DNA, the CDR3 is TGTGCCAGCAGCCACATACAGGATGGCGCACCGACGGGGGAGACCCAGTACTTC.

The V gene is TRBV27, the J gene TRBJ2-1, with D perhaps TRBD2 (6 bases). Trimming cost V 2 bases and J 5 bases, with 10 bases left between them. CDR1 is MNHEY, CDR2 SMNVEV, per germline (reference sequence). The CDR3 runs 14 residues. The CDR3 loop is CASSLTGGNNEQFF. In DNA form, the CDR3 reads TGTGCCAGCAGTTTAACCGGCGGGAACAATGAGCAGTTCTTC.

This sequence joins TRBV7-6 and TRBJ2-3; TRBD2 matches at 9 bases. The CDR3 is made up of 15 amino acids. V gave up 0 bases and J gave up 6 bases; unmatched junction bases: 4. In germline, CDR1 is SGHVS, CDR2 FNYEAQ. CDR3 loop: CASSLAAGGTDTQYF. DNA for the CDR3: TGTGCCAGCAGCTTAGCAGCGGGAGGAACGGATACGCAGTATTTT.

This chain connects TRBV19 to TRBJ2-2; D might be TRBD1 (6 bases). The CDR3 has 16 residues. Germline V gene data show CDR1 as LNHDA and CDR2 as SQIVND (reference sequence). V was shortened by 7 bases and J by 1 base, with 16 bases between the two germline ends. The CDR3 region is CASTLDRIRNTGELFF. The CDR3 region has the DNA TGTGCCAGTACCTTGGACAGAATTAGGAACACCGGGGAGCTGTTTTTT.

The chain employs TRBV4-1 and TRBJ1-2, with D unresolved. In germline, CDR1 is MGHRA, CDR2 YSYEKL. The V end lost 4 bases, the J end lost 8 bases, and 8 bases lay between the germline ends. The CDR3 sequence is 11 residues long. The CDR3 is CASSPGEGYTF. CDR3 DNA sequence: TGCGCCAGCAGCCCCGGGGAAGGCTACACCTTC.

This rearrangement joins TRBV6-5 to TRBJ2-7, with D hard to call. This CDR3 region has 11 residues. Germline loops: CDR1 MNHEY, CDR2 SVGAGI. The V and J ends lost 5 bases and 10 bases respectively, with 12 bases between them. CDR3 residues: CASSPSGVQYF. The CDR3 DNA reads TGTGCCAGCAGTCCCTCGGGTGTTCAGTACTTC.

The chain couples TRBV28 to TRBJ2-7, with D maybe TRBD1 (5 bases). Germline values: CDR1 MDHEN, CDR2 SYDVKM. The CDR3 consists of 13 residues. V was trimmed by 3 bases and J by 2 bases, leaving 8 bases between them. The CDR3, as DNA: TGTGCCAGCAGTTTGGCAGGGACCTACGAGCAGTACTTC. Translated: CASSLAGTYEQYF.

This chain links TRBV6-5 with TRBJ1-1; unclear D gene. Germline V lookup: CDR1 MNHEY, CDR2 SVGAGI. The CDR3 covers 16 residues. V lost 0 bases and J 0 bases, leaving 11 bases between the germline ends. The CDR3 coding sequence is TGTGCCAGCAGTTACTCGGACCACGGCTTGAACACTGAAGCTTTCTTT. Its protein is CASSYSDHGLNTEAFF.

This chain links TRBV4-1 with TRBJ2-7, with a possible D match to TRBD1 (6 bases). V was shortened by 6 bases and J by 0 bases, with 9 bases between the two germline ends. The CDR3 length is 13 residues. Germline CDR1 and CDR2: MGHRA and YSYEKL. The CDR3 loop reads CASRDSVSYEQYF. In DNA, the CDR3 is TGCGCCAGCAGGGACAGCGTCTCCTACGAGCAGTACTTC.

This chain uses TRBV14 with TRBJ2-1; tentative D call: TRBD1 (6 bases). Germline V CDR1 and CDR2: SGHDN, FVKESK. The V end was cut by 3 bases, the J end by 10 bases, with 7 bases between. This CDR3 comprises 11 residues. This CDR3 reads CASSQTGEQFF. CDR3 nucleotides: TGTGCCAGCAGCCAGACAGGAGAGCAGTTCTTC.

The V and J genes are TRBV6-5 and TRBJ2-1; the match to TRBD2 covers 8 bases. The CDR3 runs 15 residues. V shed 4 bases, J shed 8 bases, and the junction held 10 bases outside the gene matches. The germline V gene encodes CDR1 MNHEY and CDR2 SVGAGI. The CDR3: CASSSQAGVMHEQFF. The CDR3 nucleotides are TGTGCCAGCAGTTCCCAAGCGGGGGTAATGCATGAGCAGTTCTTC.

The chain links TRBV2 to TRBJ2-1; TRBD2 agrees at 7 bases. From germline, CDR1 is SNHLY and CDR2 FYNNEI. The V gene end was trimmed by 7 bases and the J gene end by 5 bases; junction bases not matched to a gene: 11. This CDR3 contains 15 residues. The CDR3 sequence is CASTIPTSYHNEQFF. The CDR3 DNA reads TGTGCCAGCACGATACCGACTAGCTACCACAATGAGCAGTTCTTC.

This chain connects TRBV29-1 to TRBJ2-1; D remains ambiguous. V was clipped by 6 bases and J by 4 bases, with 7 bases between them. CDR3 length: 11 amino acids. The germline V gene has CDR1 SQVTM and CDR2 ANQGSEA. CDR3 residues: CSVPEYNEQFF. CDR3 coding DNA: TGCAGCGTCCCCGAATACAATGAGCAGTTCTTC.

CDR3 nucleotide sequence: TGTGCCAGCAGCGCCGGTGATGGCACAGATACGCAGTATTTT. Translating gives CASSAGDGTDTQYF. V is TRBV9 and J is TRBJ2-3; D is undetermined. CDR1 and CDR2 from the germline V gene are SGDLS and YYNGEE. Between the trimmed V and J ends, which lost 3 bases and 1 base, there was a span of 9 bases. This CDR3 spans 14 amino acids.

This chain connects TRBV11-2 to TRBJ2-7; D not resolved. There are 15 residues in the CDR3. Germline CDR1 is SGHAT and CDR2 is FQNNGV. The V and J ends lost 5 bases and 7 bases respectively, with 21 bases between them. CDR3 nucleotide sequence: TGTGCCAGCAGCCTTGCCCTGGGCCTTCGGGTAGAGCAGTACTTC. Translation: CASSLALGLRVEQYF.

This rearrangement joins TRBV5-1 to TRBJ2-7, with 9 bases fitting TRBD2. CDR3 length equals 16 residues. Losses at the gene ends were 0 bases for V and 4 bases for J; bases not matched to a gene: 8. Looked up from germline, CDR1 is SGHRS and CDR2 is YFSETQ. CDR3 in amino acids: CASSLGLAGTGYEQYF. The CDR3 DNA is TGCGCCAGCAGCTTGGGGCTAGCGGGAACGGGTTACGAGCAGTACTTC. The full variable domain, completed using reference TRBV5-1 and TRBJ2-7, is KAGVTQTPRYLIKTRGQQVTLSCSPISGHRSVSWYQQTPGQGLQFLFEYFSETQRNKGNFPGRFSGRQFSNSRSEMNVSTLELGDSALYLCASSLGLAGTGYEQYFGPGTRLTVT.

Points on this clone: The same CDR3 also results from other DNA sequences found in this sample. The V gene is TRBV9, the J gene TRBJ2-3; D uncertain. The CDR3 sequence is 13 residues long. Trimming removed 0 bases at V and 0 bases at J, with 2 bases between. Germline V gene lookup returns CDR1 SGDLS and CDR2 YYNGEE. The CDR3: CASSVGSTDTQYF. In nucleotides, the CDR3 is TGTGCCAGCAGCGTAGGTAGCACAGATACGCAGTATTTT.

The V call is TRBV19, the J call TRBJ2-1; perhaps D is TRBD1 or TRBD2 (5 bases each). V dropped 1 base and J dropped 7 bases, with 11 bases sitting between them. The CDR3 length is 14 residues. Germline V CDR1 and CDR2: LNHDA, SQIVND (reference sequence). Here the CDR3 reads CASSIGGEGNEQFF. As DNA, the CDR3 is TGTGCCAGTAGTATAGGAGGAGAGGGGAATGAGCAGTTCTTC.

The V call is TRBV9, the J call TRBJ2-1; D is unclear. Germline CDR1 is SGDLS and CDR2 is YYNGEE. The V gene lost 0 bases and the J gene lost 7 bases, with 5 bases spanning the gap. The CDR3 length is 12 residues. The CDR3 spells CASSVDGNEQFF. DNA for the CDR3: TGTGCCAGCAGCGTAGATGGGAATGAGCAGTTCTTC.